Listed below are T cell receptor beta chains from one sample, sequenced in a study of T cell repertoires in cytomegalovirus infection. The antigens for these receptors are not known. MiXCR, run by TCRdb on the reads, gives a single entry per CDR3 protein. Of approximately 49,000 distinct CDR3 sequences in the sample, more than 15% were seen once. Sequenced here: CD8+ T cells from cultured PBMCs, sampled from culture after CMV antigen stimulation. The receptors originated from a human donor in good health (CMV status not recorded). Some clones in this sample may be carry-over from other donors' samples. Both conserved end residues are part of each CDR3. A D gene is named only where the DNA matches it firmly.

CASSSPGMGETQYF	TRBJ2-5	TRBV7-9	NA
CASSSGQGKNIQYF	TRBJ2-4	TRBV6-1	TRBD1
CASSHQQGNEQFF	TRBJ2-1	TRBV4-1	NA
CASSSQGFGETQYF	TRBJ2-5	TRBV7-9	NA
CASSLARTGSYGYTF	TRBJ1-2	TRBV5-1	TRBD1
CASSSTYYEQYF	TRBJ2-7	TRBV11-1	NA
CASSILGGAGETQYF	TRBJ2-5	TRBV7-8	TRBD2
CASSLDRGVETQYF	TRBJ2-5	TRBV5-4	TRBD1
CASSSTSVPLNEQFF	TRBJ2-1	TRBV7-6	TRBD2
CASSLTGVDGYTF	TRBJ1-2	TRBV7-2	TRBD1
CSAREDRGYGYTF	TRBJ1-2	TRBV20-1	TRBD1
CATSIDRARQPQHF	TRBJ1-5	TRBV15	TRBD1
CASSLGSSSYEQYF	TRBJ2-7	TRBV7-2	NA
CASGDSPLLFF	TRBJ1-4	TRBV2	TRBD1
CASSAGLEPGETQYF	TRBJ2-5	TRBV7-2	TRBD2
CASSLGRANEQFF	TRBJ2-1	TRBV7-2	NA
CASRRGEQFF	TRBJ2-1	TRBV28	NA
CAISLTGDSTEAFF	TRBJ1-1	TRBV10-3	TRBD1
CASSFLPSGQGGETEAFF	TRBJ1-1	TRBV7-9	NA
CASSRFGGQETQYF	TRBJ2-5	TRBV7-2	NA